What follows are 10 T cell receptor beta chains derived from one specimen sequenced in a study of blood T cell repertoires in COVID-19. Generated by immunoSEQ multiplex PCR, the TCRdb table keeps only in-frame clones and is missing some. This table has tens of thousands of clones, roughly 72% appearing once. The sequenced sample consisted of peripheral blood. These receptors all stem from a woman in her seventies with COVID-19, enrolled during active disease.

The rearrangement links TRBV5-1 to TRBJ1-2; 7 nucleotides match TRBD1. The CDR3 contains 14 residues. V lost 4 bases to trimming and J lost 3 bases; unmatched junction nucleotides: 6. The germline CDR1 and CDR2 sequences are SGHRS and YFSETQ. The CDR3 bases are TGCGCCAGCAGCCCCGACAGGGAAGACTATGGCTACACCTTC. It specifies CASSPDREDYGYTF.

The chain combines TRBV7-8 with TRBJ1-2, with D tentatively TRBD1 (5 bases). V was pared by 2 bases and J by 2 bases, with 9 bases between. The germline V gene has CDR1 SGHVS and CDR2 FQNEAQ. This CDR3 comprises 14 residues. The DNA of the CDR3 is TGTGCCAGCAGCTTATCGACAGCCAACTATGGCTACACCTTC. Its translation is CASSLSTANYGYTF.

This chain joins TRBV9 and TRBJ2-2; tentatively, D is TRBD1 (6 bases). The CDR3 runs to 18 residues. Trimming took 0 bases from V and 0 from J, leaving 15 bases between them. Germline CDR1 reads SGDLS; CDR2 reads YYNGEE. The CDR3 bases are TGTGCCAGCAGCGTAGAGCCGGGACACATGGCGAACACCGGGGAGCTGTTTTTT. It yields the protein CASSVEPGHMANTGELFF.

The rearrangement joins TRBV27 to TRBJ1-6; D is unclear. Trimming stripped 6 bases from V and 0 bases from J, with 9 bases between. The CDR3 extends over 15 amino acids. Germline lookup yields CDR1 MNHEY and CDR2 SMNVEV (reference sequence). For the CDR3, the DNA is TGTGCCAGCAGGGAGCCGAGCTCCTATAATTCACCCCTCCACTTT. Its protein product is CASREPSSYNSPLHF.

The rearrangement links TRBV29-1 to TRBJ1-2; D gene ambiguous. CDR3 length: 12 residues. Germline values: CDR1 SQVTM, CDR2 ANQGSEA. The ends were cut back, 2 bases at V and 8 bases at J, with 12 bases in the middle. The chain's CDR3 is CSVESRVGGYTF. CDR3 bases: TGCAGCGTTGAATCCCGGGTCGGGGGCTACACCTTC.

DNA for the CDR3: TGTGCCAGCAGCCAAACGGGGGGGCGAGGGAGGGATGAGCAGTTCTTC. The encoded protein is CASSQTGGRGRDEQFF. V and J are TRBV4-2 and TRBJ2-1; 8 bases are a match to TRBD2. The ends lost 2 bases at V and 8 bases at J; junction bases unmatched: 11. This CDR3 comprises 16 residues. CDR1 and CDR2 (germline): LGHNA, YNFKEQ.

CDR3 sequence (DNA): TGTGCCAGCAGCCAGAGCGGGGGGCGCACAGATACGCAGTATTTT. The encoded protein is CASSQSGGRTDTQYF. This rearrangement joins TRBV11-2 to TRBJ2-3, with TRBD2 matching 9 bases. V was clipped by 5 bases and J by 1 base; unmatched bases: 4. Looked up from germline, CDR1 is SGHAT and CDR2 is FQNNGV. The CDR3 has 15 residues.

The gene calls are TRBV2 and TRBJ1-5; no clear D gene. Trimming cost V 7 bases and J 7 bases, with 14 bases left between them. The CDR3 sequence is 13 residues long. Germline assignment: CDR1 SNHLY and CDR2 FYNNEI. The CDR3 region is CASKEESWQPQHF. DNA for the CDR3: TGTGCCAGCAAGGAGGAGTCATGGCAGCCCCAGCATTTT.

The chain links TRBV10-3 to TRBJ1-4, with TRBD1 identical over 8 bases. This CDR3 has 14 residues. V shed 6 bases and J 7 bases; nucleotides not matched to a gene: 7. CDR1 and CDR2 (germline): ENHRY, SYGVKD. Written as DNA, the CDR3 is TGTGCCATCAGACAGGGGGAAATTGGTGAAAAACTGTTTTTT. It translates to CAIRQGEIGEKLFF.

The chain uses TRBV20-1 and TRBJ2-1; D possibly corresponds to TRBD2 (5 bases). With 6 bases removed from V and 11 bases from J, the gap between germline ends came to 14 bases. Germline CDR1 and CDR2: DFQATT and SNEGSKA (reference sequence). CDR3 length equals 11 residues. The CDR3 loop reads CSAFDGGQQFF. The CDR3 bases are TGCAGTGCCTTCGATGGAGGACAGCAGTTCTTC.